These 5 T cell receptor beta chains originate from one sample sequenced in a study of human T cells and chemical hapten exposure. Time point in this sample: pre-sensitization, week 0. The treatment denotes: therapeutic diphenylcyclopropenone sensitization with weekly scalp DPC. TCRdb re-analysed the RACE reads in MiXCR, keeping a single row per CDR3 protein. The data contain roughly 100,000 distinct CDR3 sequences, about 12% of them singletons. The source was whole blood, collected in connection with sensitization to the hapten diphenylcyclopropenone (DPC). Receptors were obtained from a woman in her fifties or sixties with alopecia areata. Some clones in this sample may be carry-over from other donors' samples.

There are a few counts of this clonotype. The chain uses TRBV7-8 and TRBJ2-3; D possibly matches TRBD1 or TRBD2 (5 bases each). CDR1 SGHVS and CDR2 FQNEAQ come from the germline V gene. This CDR3 is built from 16 residues. Trimming took 3 bases from V and 0 from J, leaving 13 bases between them. The DNA for the CDR3 is TGTGCCAGCAGCTTGGAAGAGGGGTCTAGCACAGATACGCAGTATTTT. Amino acids: CASSLEEGSSTDTQYF.

CDR3 DNA: TGTGCCATCAGTGAGTCGACTAGCGCGAAGACCCAGTACTTC. Its protein is CAISESTSAKTQYF. V and J are TRBV10-3 and TRBJ2-5; 8 nucleotides line up with TRBD2. V was pared by 0 bases and J by 6 bases, with 3 bases of the junction left unmatched. The CDR3 runs 14 residues. Germline CDR1 reads ENHRY; CDR2 reads SYGVKD.

This clonotype was seen a handful of times. The chain uses TRBV4-2 and TRBJ2-2, with D unclear. From germline, CDR1 is LGHNA and CDR2 YNFKEQ. Trimming pared 4 bases from V and 5 bases from J, leaving 14 bases between. The CDR3 covers 15 residues. DNA for the CDR3: TGTGCCAGCAGCCTCCAGTCGGGTGAAACCGGGGAGCTGTTTTTT. Its translation is CASSLQSGETGELFF.

A few counts support this clonotype. This sequence joins TRBV2 and TRBJ1-2, with 7 positions matching TRBD1. The germline gives CDR1 SNHLY, CDR2 FYNNEI. The CDR3 runs 14 residues. The J segment lost 1 base and the V segment lost 6 bases, leaving 5 bases of the junction unmatched. The CDR3 DNA reads as TGTGCCAGCAGGGGGACAGATTTTAACTATGGCTACACCTTC. Its translation is CASRGTDFNYGYTF.

The gene calls are TRBV7-9 and TRBJ1-5, with 7 positions matching TRBD1. V lost 2 bases and J lost 6; bases outside the gene matches: 10. The length of the CDR3 is 16 residues. CDR1 is SEHNR and CDR2 is FQNEAQ in the germline V gene (reference sequence). Here the CDR3 DNA reads TGTGCCAGCAGCTTAATGTTTTCAGGGGGAGGTCAGCCCCAGCATTTT. Translating it yields CASSLMFSGGGQPQHF.